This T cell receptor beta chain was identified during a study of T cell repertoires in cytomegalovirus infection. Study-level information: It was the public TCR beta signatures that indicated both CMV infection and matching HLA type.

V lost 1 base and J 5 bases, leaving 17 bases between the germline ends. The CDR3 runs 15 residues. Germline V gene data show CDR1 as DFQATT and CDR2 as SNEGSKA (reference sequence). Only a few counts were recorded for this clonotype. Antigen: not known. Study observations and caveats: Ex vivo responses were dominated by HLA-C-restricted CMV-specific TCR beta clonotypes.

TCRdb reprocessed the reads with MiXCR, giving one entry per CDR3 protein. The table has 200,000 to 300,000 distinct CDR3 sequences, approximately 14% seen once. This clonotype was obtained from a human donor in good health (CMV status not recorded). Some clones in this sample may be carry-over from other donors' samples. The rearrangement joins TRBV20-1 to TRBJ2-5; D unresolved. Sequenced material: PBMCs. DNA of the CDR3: TGCAGTGCTAGAGTGGCGCGGCACGATCGGGAGACCCAGTACTTC. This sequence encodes CSARVARHDRETQYF.